These 10 T cell receptor beta chains share one sample of origin, sequenced in a study of CD8 T cells in ankylosing spondylitis. Whole-study results and caveats: The study identified a TCR beta motif of under ten highly homologous variants that appeared characteristic of ankylosing spondylitis blood.

Antigen specificity for these receptors is unknown. Using its own MiXCR run on the 5' RACE reads, TCRdb lists one record per CDR3 protein. The table records about 440,000 distinct CDR3 sequences, 15% to 20% of them present only once. The specimen was blood, either unsorted or a sorted T cell fraction (not recorded which). All receptors derive from a male donor with ankylosing spondylitis.

V is TRBV12-3 or TRBV12-4 and J is TRBJ1-1; unclear D gene. The V and J ends lost 6 bases and 2 bases respectively, with 13 bases between them. The CDR3 is made up of 14 amino acids. CDR3 DNA sequence: TGTGCCAGCAGCCCTAGTTTTGGAAACACTGAAGCTTTCTTT. This codes for CASSPSFGNTEAFF.

The V call is TRBV18, the J call TRBJ2-7; 7 bases match TRBD1. CDR1 is KGHSH, CDR2 LQKENI, per germline. This CDR3 is 16 amino acids long. Trimming took 6 bases from V and 7 from J; bases not matched to a gene: 18. The CDR3 DNA reads as TGTGCCAGCTCTCGAGAGCAGCTAGGGGGCGGCGGAGAGCAGTACTTC. Translated, it gives CASSREQLGGGGEQYF. Variable domain in full (rest from reference TRBV18 and TRBJ2-7): NAGVMQNPRHLVRRRGQEARLRCSPMKGHSHVYWYRQLPEEGLKFMVYLQKENIIDESGMPKERFSAEFPKEGPSILRIQQVVRGDSAAYFCASSREQLGGGGEQYFGPGTRLTVT.

The V and J genes are TRBV7-3 and TRBJ1-1; 8 positions agree with TRBD1. The CDR3 covers 13 residues. Germline CDR1 SGHTA, CDR2 FQGTGA. The V segment lost 5 bases and the J segment 4 bases; nucleotides outside the gene matches: 3. The CDR3 DNA sequence: TGTGCCAGCAGCACAGACAGGGGCACTGAAGCTTTCTTT. Residues: CASSTDRGTEAFF.

The sample holds a few counts of this clonotype. The J gene is TRBJ2-1, the V gene TRBV20-1; a possible D gene is TRBD2 (5 bases). Germline CDR1 DFQATT, CDR2 SNEGSKA (reference sequence). Deletions cut 1 base from V and 10 bases from J, with 17 bases between. There are 14 residues in the CDR3. The CDR3 reads CSARVPLRGGEQFF. The CDR3 coding sequence is TGCAGTGCTAGAGTTCCTTTACGGGGTGGCGAGCAGTTCTTC.

The sample holds one count of this clonotype. This chain connects TRBV7-3 to TRBJ2-3; TRBD2 might be the D (6 bases). V lost 5 bases, J lost 2 bases, and 23 bases lay in between. Germline CDR1 is SGHTA and CDR2 is FQGTGA. CDR3 length equals 18 residues. The CDR3 nucleotides read TGTGCCAGCAGCCTCAAACCGCGGGGCTATTCTAACACAGATACGCAGTATTTT. Its protein is CASSLKPRGYSNTDTQYF.

In its sample, this clonotype was seen a few times. J is TRBJ2-1 and V is TRBV5-1; 14 bases are shared with TRBD2. V trimming: 4 bases; J trimming: 9 bases; junction bases outside the gene matches: 3. In germline, CDR1 is SGHRS, CDR2 YFSETQ. The CDR3 is 14 residues long. The CDR3 DNA reads TGCGCCAGCAGCGGGGGACTAGCGGGAGTTGAGCAGTTCTTC. Its protein product is CASSGGLAGVEQFF. Full variable domain (outside the CDR3, taken from reference TRBV5-1 and TRBJ2-1): KAGVTQTPRYLIKTRGQQVTLSCSPISGHRSVSWYQQTPGQGLQFLFEYFSETQRNKGNFPGRFSGRQFSNSRSEMNVSTLELGDSALYLCASSGGLAGVEQFFGPGTRLTVL.

V is TRBV3-1 and J is TRBJ2-2; the D is unclear. V gave up 4 bases and J gave up 6 bases, with 9 bases separating them. Germline V gene data show CDR1 as LGHDT and CDR2 as YNNKEL (reference sequence). This CDR3 is built from 13 residues. The CDR3: CASSPQWAGELFF. CDR3 in DNA: TGTGCCAGCAGCCCTCAGTGGGCCGGGGAGCTGTTTTTT.

V usage is TRBV29-1 and J usage is TRBJ2-5, with D perhaps matching TRBD2 (6 bases). V shed 7 bases and J shed 4 bases, with 22 bases lying between them. CDR3 size: 15 residues. Germline CDR1 and CDR2: SQVTM and ANQGSEA. The CDR3 region is CSASAGGERLETQYF. The CDR3 DNA follows: TGCAGCGCCAGTGCCGGGGGAGAGAGGTTAGAGACCCAGTACTTC.

This clonotype came up a few times. The chain carries TRBV20-1 and TRBJ2-1; D could derive from TRBD1 or TRBD2 (5 bases each). The V and J ends lost 4 bases and 12 bases respectively, with 13 bases between them. This CDR3 comprises 11 residues. Germline CDR1 and CDR2: DFQATT and SNEGSKA (reference sequence). CDR3 region: CSAKPGPRQFF. CDR3 bases: TGCAGTGCTAAACCGGGACCCCGGCAGTTCTTC.

The chain uses TRBV20-1 and TRBJ1-5, with a possible D match to TRBD1 (5 bases). This CDR3 comprises 15 residues. Trimming removed 3 bases at V and 2 bases at J, with 14 bases between. CDR1 DFQATT and CDR2 SNEGSKA come from the germline V gene (reference sequence). CDR3 coding DNA: TGCAGTGCTAGGGCAGGGTCCGGAGGCAATCAGCCCCAGCATTTT. Translated, it gives CSARAGSGGNQPQHF.